This T cell receptor beta chain was captured in a study of OX40 agonist ivuxolimab in advanced cancers. Overall study context: Cohort: 80% to 90% men, mean age approximately 66, aged roughly 23 to 90.

The V end lost 1 base, the J end lost 6 bases, and 13 bases lay between the germline ends. The CDR3 runs 14 residues. Germline loops: CDR1 SGHTA, CDR2 FQGNSA. Assay used: immunoSEQ multiplex PCR; TCRdb lists only in-frame clones, some missing. The sample comprises roughly 100,000 clones, around 90% of which are singletons, and approximately 7.4% rests with the top ten. By proportion, this clone is medium-sized. The source material was CD4+ or CD8+ T cells sorted from blood, sampled in a trial of the OX40 agonist ivuxolimab. This TCR was sampled from an adult with an advanced solid tumor such as melanoma, head and neck, liver or kidney cancer. The V and J genes are TRBV7-2 and TRBJ2-7; D ambiguous. CDR3 DNA sequence: TGTGCCAGCAGCTTAGGGTCATTTCCCTTCGAGCAGTACTTC. The encoded protein is CASSLGSFPFEQYF.